A single TCR beta chain is shown here with its context. CDR1 and CDR2 from the germline V gene are KGHDR and SFDVKD. This CDR3 is 14 amino acids long. Trimming took 4 bases from V and 8 from J; bases not matched to a gene: 7. The entry originates in a study of blood T cell repertoires in COVID-19. Data came from immunoSEQ multiplex PCR; TCRdb stores just in-frame clones and leaves some out. The profile shows just over 300,000 clones, roughly 89% of them singletons. Sequenced input: PBMCs or T cells enriched from blood (not recorded which). This chain joins TRBV24-1 and TRBJ1-2, with 9 bases matching TRBD1. The sequence derives from a woman under 30 with acute COVID-19. The CDR3 is CATSDLQGAGGYTF. The CDR3 DNA reads TGTGCCACCAGTGACTTACAGGGGGCAGGAGGCTACACCTTC.